Below, 14 T cell receptor beta chains from the same sample are listed, as sequenced in a study of shared clonotypes between healthy human individuals. Data came from immunoSEQ multiplex PCR; TCRdb stores just in-frame clones and leaves some out. Among roughly 520,000 clones listed, about 96% were seen once. The sequenced sample consisted of naive CD4+ T cells sorted from blood. This sample's subset: CD45RA+ positively selected. The receptors here all came from a woman aged 25-40 years in good health.

The chain joins TRBV10-3 to TRBJ1-4; D ambiguous. The CDR3 sequence is 16 residues long. Between the trimmed V and J ends, which lost 0 bases and 0 bases, there was a span of 8 bases. Germline V gene sequence: CDR1 ENHRY, CDR2 SYGVKD. This chain's CDR3 is CAISESRTSTNEKLFF. CDR3 nucleotides: TGTGCCATCAGTGAGTCGAGGACGTCAACTAATGAAAAACTGTTTTTT.

The chain joins TRBV10-1 to TRBJ2-7; D is ambiguous. CDR1 WNHNN and CDR2 SYGVQD come from the germline V gene (reference sequence). Trimming removed 4 bases from V and 4 bases from J, with 11 bases in between. CDR3 size: 13 residues. CDR3 in amino acids: CASSAEIGYEQYF. In nucleotides, the CDR3 is TGCGCCAGCAGTGCGGAGATTGGGTACGAGCAGTACTTC.

The chain uses TRBV5-4 and TRBJ2-1; no reliable D call. V lost 2 bases and J 8 bases, leaving 8 bases between the germline ends. Germline CDR1 is SGHNT and CDR2 is YYREEE (reference sequence). The CDR3 consists of 12 residues. The CDR3 region is CASSFGVYEQFF. For the CDR3, the DNA is TGTGCCAGCAGCTTCGGTGTCTATGAGCAGTTCTTC.

In its sample, this clone was seen once. The V call is TRBV28, the J call TRBJ1-4, with 8 bases that match TRBD1. Unmatched junction bases numbered 2, after V lost 1 base and J lost 7 bases. The CDR3 length is 14 residues. Germline assignment: CDR1 MDHEN and CDR2 SYDVKM. For the CDR3, the DNA is TGTGCCAGCAGTTTATCAGGGGGCTTTGAAAAACTGTTTTTT. Translating it yields CASSLSGGFEKLFF.

J is TRBJ2-7 and V is TRBV5-6; no firm D call. Germline V gene sequence: CDR1 SGHDT, CDR2 YYEEEE. The V end lost 3 bases, the J end lost 1 base, and 11 bases lay between the germline ends. This CDR3 spans 14 amino acids. DNA of the CDR3: TGTGCCAGCAGCTCTGGGCGATTTTCCTACGAGCAGTACTTC. Encoded protein: CASSSGRFSYEQYF. The full variable domain, its missing parts supplied by reference TRBV5-6 and TRBJ2-7, is DAGVTQSPTHLIKTRGQQVTLRCSPKSGHDTVSWYQQALGQGPQFIFQYYEEEERQRGNFPDRFSGHQFPNYSSELNVNALLLGDSALYLCASSSGRFSYEQYFGPGTRLTVT.

The chain employs TRBV25-1 and TRBJ2-3, with no clear D. The V end was cut by 3 bases, the J end by 5 bases, with 6 bases between. This CDR3 is built from 12 residues. Germline V gene sequence: CDR1 MGHDK, CDR2 SYGVNS. CDR3 nucleotide sequence: TGTGCCAGCAGTGATCAAGGAGATACGCAGTATTTT. This translates into CASSDQGDTQYF. The full variable domain, its missing parts supplied by reference TRBV25-1 and TRBJ2-3, is EADIYQTPRYLVIGTGKKITLECSQTMGHDKMYWYQQDPGMELHLIHYSYGVNSTEKGDLSSESTVSRIRTEHFPLTLESARPSHTSQYLCASSDQGDTQYFGPGTRLTVL.

The chain combines TRBV21-1 with TRBJ1-1; TRBD1, the table's D call, was not compared with the DNA. TRBV21-1 constitutes a pseudogene. The CDR3 extends over 17 amino acids. DNA of the CDR3: TGTGCCAGCAGCCCCCCCTGGGGGCATCTAAGGTGCACTGAAGCTTTCTTT. Translation: CASSPPWGHLRCTEAFF.

The rearrangement uses TRBV4-1 and TRBJ2-5; D remains ambiguous. V shed 0 bases and J shed 6 bases, with 8 bases lying between them. This CDR3 region has 13 residues. Germline V gene lookup returns CDR1 MGHRA and CDR2 YSYEKL. This chain's CDR3 is CASSQESGQTQYF. CDR3 in DNA: TGCGCCAGCAGCCAAGAATCAGGACAGACCCAGTACTTC.

The gene calls are TRBV18 and TRBJ2-1, with D maybe TRBD2 (6 bases). This CDR3 region has 16 residues. V lost 2 bases, J lost 7 bases, and 18 bases lay in between. Germline V gene sequence: CDR1 KGHSH, CDR2 LQKENI. The CDR3 DNA is TGTGCCAGCTCACCATCCCTAGACGTCGGGAGAAATGAGCAGTTCTTC. Translating it yields CASSPSLDVGRNEQFF.

The rearrangement links TRBV23-1 to TRBJ2-5; perhaps TRBD2 as D (7 bases). TRBV23-1 is an open reading frame, and its role is uncertain. Trimming left V 3 bases short and J 6 bases short, with 20 bases between. There are 16 residues in the CDR3. Written as DNA, the CDR3 is TGCGCCAGCAGTCAGGTCCGAGCGGCGGGGGCAAAGACCCAGTACTTC. As protein: CASSQVRAAGAKTQYF.

The CDR3 coding sequence is TGTGCCAGCAGTAGAATCGACAGGTCTCAAGAGACCCAGTACTTC. Residues: CASSRIDRSQETQYF. V and J are TRBV28 and TRBJ2-5; TRBD1 is a possible D gene (6 bases). V lost 5 bases to trimming and J lost 2 bases, with 15 bases between them. CDR1 is MDHEN and CDR2 is SYDVKM in the germline V gene. There are 15 residues in the CDR3.

This clone was observed once. V is TRBV18 and J is TRBJ2-2, with 9 bases fitting TRBD1. Germline V lookup: CDR1 KGHSH, CDR2 LQKENI. V dropped 6 bases and J dropped 4; count of bases not matched to a gene: 15. The CDR3 has 18 residues. CDR3: CASSPRGAGTGITGELFF. CDR3 sequence (DNA): TGTGCCAGCTCCCCCCGGGGCGCCGGGACAGGGATCACCGGGGAGCTGTTTTTT.

This clone appeared once. CDR3 sequence reads: CVRSLARLAGFSSTDTQYF. The DNA for the CDR3 is TGTGTCAGAAGCTTAGCGCGGCTAGCGGGATTTTCTAGCACAGATACGCAGTATTTT. The J gene is TRBJ2-3, the V gene TRBV7-5; whether TRBD2, the table's D call, matches the DNA was not checked. TRBV7-5 is labeled a pseudogene. This CDR3 has 19 amino acids.

On this clone itself: Within the sample, other DNA sequences also encode this same CDR3. The V gene is TRBV6-5, the J gene TRBJ2-1; 10 bases are a match to TRBD2. This CDR3 is built from 15 residues. Germline V gives CDR1 MNHEY, CDR2 SVGAGI. The J segment lost 5 bases and the V segment lost 2 bases, leaving 3 bases of the junction unmatched. The DNA for the CDR3 is TGTGCCAGCAGTTACGGCCTAGCGGGAGACAATGAGCAGTTCTTC. Translating gives CASSYGLAGDNEQFF.